A single sample gave rise to the 16 T cell receptor beta chains below, sequenced in a study of T cell responses to AZD1222 COVID-19 vaccine. Using immunoSEQ multiplex PCR, the repertoire was profiled, and TCRdb retains in-frame clones only, with some absent. The table shows approximately 99,000 clones, with around nine tenths occurring only once. Material: peripheral blood, obtained on day 0 of MenACWY control vaccination. The receptors here all came from an adult in good health.

This clone was seen just once. This chain uses TRBV29-1 with TRBJ2-6, with D possibly TRBD1 on 6 matching bases. CDR3 length: 15 amino acids. Trimming took off 7 bases at V and 0 bases at J, with 13 bases between the two ends. Per germline, CDR1 SQVTM and CDR2 ANQGSEA. CDR3 region: CSAIWGHSGANVLTF. CDR3 bases: TGCAGCGCTATATGGGGACACTCTGGGGCCAACGTCCTGACTTTC.

This clone has a single count. The chain links TRBV4-2 to TRBJ2-2; no definite D call. This CDR3 contains 15 residues. Trimming shortened V by 0 bases and J by 4 bases, and 9 bases separated the two germline ends. The germline gives CDR1 LGHNA, CDR2 YNFKEQ. CDR3 bases: TGTGCCAGCAGCCAAGAGGTGGGCGGCACCGGGGAGCTGTTTTTT. It specifies CASSQEVGGTGELFF.

The CDR3 DNA follows: TGTGCCACTCAGGACGGGACAGGGAACACCGGGGAGCTGTTTTTT. It codes for CATQDGTGNTGELFF. The chain couples TRBV24-1 to TRBJ2-2; 8 nucleotides match TRBD1. Germline CDR1 and CDR2: KGHDR and SFDVKD. CDR3 length equals 15 residues. After removal of 10 bases from V and 1 base from J, the junction contained 7 bases not matched to a gene.

The gene calls are TRBV9 and TRBJ1-6; D gene unclear. The V end was cut by 5 bases, the J end by 6 bases, with 12 bases between. Per the germline V gene, CDR1 is SGDLS and CDR2 is YYNGEE. CDR3 size: 14 residues. The CDR3 is CASSQTEPNSPLHF. In DNA form, the CDR3 reads TGTGCCAGCAGTCAAACCGAACCTAATTCACCCCTCCACTTT.

This rearrangement joins TRBV6-2 or TRBV6-3 to TRBJ1-1; possible D gene TRBD1, 6 bases. V was cut by 5 bases and J by 13 bases, with 20 bases left in between. CDR1 and CDR2 from the germline V gene are MNHEY and SVGEGT. CDR3 length: 13 amino acids. CDR3 amino acids: CASSPITGNRDFF. For the CDR3, the DNA is TGTGCCAGCAGTCCAATCACAGGGAATCGCGATTTCTTT.

V usage is TRBV7-9 and J usage is TRBJ2-7, with 9 bases that match TRBD1. The V segment lost 10 bases and the J segment 3 bases; nucleotides outside the gene matches: 4. Germline V lookup: CDR1 SEHNR, CDR2 FQNEAQ (reference sequence). The length of the CDR3 is 12 residues. CDR3 coding DNA: TGTGCCACGGGACAGGGAGACTACGAGCAGTACTTC. It specifies CATGQGDYEQYF.

This rearrangement joins TRBV27 to TRBJ1-3; 8 nucleotides line up with TRBD1. The CDR3 is 14 residues long. The germline V gene encodes CDR1 MNHEY and CDR2 SMNVEV (reference sequence). V was clipped by 6 bases and J by 9 bases; unmatched bases: 10. CDR3 nucleotide sequence: TGTGCCAGCAGACCGGGACAGGCTTCAGGCACCATATATTTT. This sequence encodes CASRPGQASGTIYF.

The genes are TRBV27 and TRBJ1-5; 8 bases line up with TRBD1. Germline V gives CDR1 MNHEY, CDR2 SMNVEV (reference sequence). V was clipped by 5 bases and J by 7 bases; unmatched bases: 10. CDR3 length: 15 amino acids. Written as DNA, the CDR3 is TGTGCCAGCAGTCGCCAGGGGGCGCCCGGGCAGCCCCAGCATTTT. This codes for CASSRQGAPGQPQHF.

The chain carries TRBV11-2 and TRBJ2-3; 8 bases agree with TRBD1. Germline V gene sequence: CDR1 SGHAT, CDR2 FQNNGV. The CDR3 length is 18 residues. Trimming cost V 1 base and J 1 base; bases outside gene matches: 10. The DNA of the CDR3 is TGTGCCAGCAGCTTAGCGGGTTCAGGGGGCTTTGGCACAGATACGCAGTATTTT. Amino acid sequence: CASSLAGSGGFGTDTQYF.

This chain joins TRBV9 and TRBJ2-1, with TRBD2 as a possible D gene (7 bases). In germline, CDR1 is SGDLS, CDR2 YYNGEE. The CDR3 sequence is 15 residues long. V was trimmed by 4 bases and J by 4 bases, leaving 15 bases between them. CDR3 in DNA: TGTGCCAGCAGCCTAGAGGGGGGGCCTTACAATGAGCAGTTCTTC. Amino acid sequence: CASSLEGGPYNEQFF.

The CDR3 sequence: CASSYRRRDEQFF. The CDR3 DNA is TGTGCCAGCAGTTACCGGAGGAGAGATGAGCAGTTCTTC. The chain links TRBV6-5 to TRBJ2-1; D is possibly TRBD2 (5 bases). The germline CDR1 and CDR2 sequences are MNHEY and SVGAGI. V gave up 2 bases and J gave up 8 bases, with 10 bases separating them. The CDR3 has 13 amino acids.

The chain carries TRBV6-5 and TRBJ1-3, with D tentatively TRBD1 (6 bases). Germline CDR1 is MNHEY and CDR2 is SVGAGI. The CDR3 runs 16 residues. The ends were cut back, 2 bases at V and 0 bases at J, with 11 bases in the middle. In DNA, the CDR3 is TGTGCCAGCAGTTACGATGGCAGGGGCTCTGGAAACACCATATATTTT. Translated: CASSYDGRGSGNTIYF.

The sample holds one count of this clone. The rearrangement links TRBV10-2 to TRBJ2-5; no firm D call. The CDR3 runs 11 residues. Germline lookup yields CDR1 WSHSY and CDR2 SAAADI. Between the trimmed V and J ends, which lost 3 bases and 4 bases, there was a span of 3 bases. The CDR3 loop is CASSDGETQYF. For the CDR3, the DNA is TGCGCCAGCAGTGATGGAGAGACCCAGTACTTC.

The chain couples TRBV11-1 to TRBJ1-6; D gene uncertain. CDR3 length equals 15 residues. Germline loops: CDR1 SGHAT, CDR2 FQDESV (reference sequence). Trimming left V 5 bases short and J 1 base short, with 9 bases between. This CDR3 is CASSTGRSYNSPLHF. CDR3 DNA: TGTGCCAGCAGCACCGGACGGTCCTATAATTCACCCCTCCACTTT.

This chain uses TRBV11-2 with TRBJ1-6; D remains unclear. Per the germline V gene, CDR1 is SGHAT and CDR2 is FQNNGV. The CDR3 length is 15 residues. Deletions cut 6 bases from V and 10 bases from J, with 19 bases between. The CDR3 loop is CASSLADVGISPLHF. In nucleotides, the CDR3 is TGTGCCAGCAGTTTGGCTGATGTCGGAATCTCACCCCTCCACTTT.

This clone has only a few counts. The chain carries TRBV4-1 and TRBJ1-4; a possible D gene is TRBD1 (5 bases). Trimming removed 0 bases from V and 0 bases from J, with 23 bases in between. Germline CDR1 is MGHRA and CDR2 is YSYEKL. This CDR3 spans 21 amino acids. The CDR3 protein is CASSQDGRGLGERATNEKLFF. CDR3 in DNA: TGCGCCAGCAGCCAAGATGGGAGAGGACTAGGGGAAAGGGCAACTAATGAAAAACTGTTTTTT.